The rows below give T cell receptor beta chains drawn from one sample of a study of T cells after yellow fever vaccination. TCRdb itself ran the 5' RACE reads through MiXCR, one entry per CDR3 protein. The repertoire has nearly 350,000 distinct CDR3 sequences, 7% to 9% of them found once; the top ten carry around 17%. Material: PBMCs, obtained roughly 47 days after the first yellow fever vaccination. The receptors originated from a man aged 18-30 years who received the YFV17D yellow fever vaccine. CDR3s include the opening cysteine and the closing phenylalanine or tryptophan. Fields, in order: clone size, J gene, D gene, V gene, CDR3 DNA, CDR3 protein. The D gene is left open where the match is weak. Size values are once, few and many counts, or a class for expanded clones, and some rows have none.

few,TRBJ2-1,TRBD2,TRBV13,TGTGCCAGCAGCACCCCGCGCGGGGGGGGCCCAAATGAGCAGTTCTTC,CASSTPRGGGPNEQFF
.,TRBJ1-1,TRBD1,TRBV6-5,TGTGCCAGCAGTTACCTAGGGGGCTCTGAAGCTTTCTTT,CASSYLGGSEAFF
.,TRBJ2-1,TRBD1,TRBV4-3,TGCGCCAGCAGCCGGACCGGGACAGGGAGTTACAATGAGCAGTTCTTC,CASSRTGTGSYNEQFF
.,TRBJ1-2,TRBD1,TRBV10-3,TGTGCCATCAGTACAGGGGGAACTTTCTATGGCTACACCTTC,CAISTGGTFYGYTF
many,TRBJ1-6,.,TRBV7-2,TGTGCCAGCAGCTTATATATCCCGAGCTCCTATAATTCACCCCTCCACTTT,CASSLYIPSSYNSPLHF
.,TRBJ2-2,.,TRBV28,TGTGCCAGCAGAGAATCTTCCGGGACGGCGAACACCGGGGAGCTGTTTTTT,CASRESSGTANTGELFF
.,TRBJ1-6,TRBD1,TRBV28,TGTGCCAGCAGTCCAGGGGGGGGTAATTCACCCCTCCACTTT,CASSPGGGNSPLHF
few,TRBJ1-4,.,TRBV7-2,TGTGCCAGCAGCTTAGCGGCAGGCCTAAATGAAAAACTGTTTTTT,CASSLAAGLNEKLFF
few,TRBJ2-2,.,TRBV6-5,TGTGCCAGCAGCTACGGACAGACCGGGGAGCTGTTTTTT,CASSYGQTGELFF
few,TRBJ2-3,TRBD2,TRBV5-1,TGCGCCAGCAGTGGAGGGAGCGGGGGGAACACAGATACGCAGTATTTT,CASSGGSGGNTDTQYF
.,TRBJ1-3,.,TRBV14,TGTGCCAGCAGCCGTTCGGACGGGACTGGAAACACCATATATTTT,CASSRSDGTGNTIYF
many,TRBJ2-5,.,TRBV5-1,TGCGCCAGCAGCCCCCCATTCGGGGGAGCGTCAATTCAAGAGACCCAGTACTTC,CASSPPFGGASIQETQYF
few,TRBJ2-1,.,TRBV13,TGTGCCAGCAGCTTAGGCCTCGGTGGGGATAGGGAGCAGTTCTTC,CASSLGLGGDREQFF
.,TRBJ2-1,.,TRBV6-1,TGTGCCAGCAGTGAAGAGGACAGAGTGTACAATGAGCAGTTCTTC,CASSEEDRVYNEQFF
.,TRBJ2-7,TRBD1,TRBV7-9,TGTGCCAGCAGCGCCGGGACAGGGGCCCCTCTGGCCCACGAGCAGTACTTC,CASSAGTGAPLAHEQYF
.,TRBJ1-3,.,TRBV29-1,TGCAGCGTTGTGCAGGGCGGAAACACCATATATTTT,CSVVQGGNTIYF